The clone carrying this T cell receptor (beta chain) came up once. The antigen remains undetermined. In germline, CDR1 is ENHRY, CDR2 SYGVKD. J was trimmed by 3 bases and V by 5 bases; bases with no gene match: 11. The CDR3 extends over 16 amino acids. This record comes from a study of OX40 agonist ivuxolimab in advanced cancers. Study details: Checkpoint inhibitors had been given previously to under 50% of patients. Study results and limitations: Low clonal expansion, among the lowest seen, marked partial responders at 0.1-3.0 mg/kg. No antigen was identified for the clonally expanded peripheral T cells.

Sequencing was performed with immunoSEQ multiplex PCR; in TCRdb, only in-frame clones are kept and a portion is missing. The sample records 20,000 to 25,000 clones, about 86% being singletons. The source material was CD4+ or CD8+ T cells sorted from blood, sampled in a trial of the OX40 agonist ivuxolimab. This clonotype was sampled from an adult with an advanced solid tumor such as melanoma, head and neck, liver or kidney cancer. J is TRBJ2-5 and V is TRBV10-3, with 8 bases that match TRBD1. CDR3 in amino acids: CAISFRLDRAKETQYF. The CDR3 coding sequence is TGTGCCATCAGTTTCAGACTGGACAGGGCGAAAGAGACCCAGTACTTC.